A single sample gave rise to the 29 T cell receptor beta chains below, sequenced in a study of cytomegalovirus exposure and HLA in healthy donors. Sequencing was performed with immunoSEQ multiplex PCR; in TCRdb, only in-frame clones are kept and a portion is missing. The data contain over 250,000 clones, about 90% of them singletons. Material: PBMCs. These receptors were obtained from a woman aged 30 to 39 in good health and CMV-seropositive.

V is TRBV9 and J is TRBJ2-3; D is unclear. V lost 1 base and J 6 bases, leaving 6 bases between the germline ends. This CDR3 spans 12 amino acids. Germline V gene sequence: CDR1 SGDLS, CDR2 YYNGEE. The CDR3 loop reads CASSVSSDTQYF. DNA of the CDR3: TGTGCCAGCAGCGTAAGTTCCGATACGCAGTATTTT.

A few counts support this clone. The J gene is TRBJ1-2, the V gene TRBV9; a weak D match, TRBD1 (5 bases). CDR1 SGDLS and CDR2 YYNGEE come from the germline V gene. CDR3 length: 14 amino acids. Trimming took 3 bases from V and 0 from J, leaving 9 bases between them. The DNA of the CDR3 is TGTGCCAGCAGCGACGACAGCACTAACTATGGCTACACCTTC. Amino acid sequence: CASSDDSTNYGYTF. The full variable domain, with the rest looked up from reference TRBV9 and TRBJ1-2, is DSGVTQTPKHLITATGQRVTLRCSPRSGDLSVYWYQQSLDQGLQFLIQYYNGEERAKGNILERFSAQQFPDLHSELNLSSLELGDSALYFCASSDDSTNYGYTFGSGTRLTVV.

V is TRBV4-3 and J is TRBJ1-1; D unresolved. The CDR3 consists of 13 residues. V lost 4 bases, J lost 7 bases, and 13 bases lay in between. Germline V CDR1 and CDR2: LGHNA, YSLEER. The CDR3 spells CASSRWTEDEAFF. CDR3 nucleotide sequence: TGCGCCAGCAGCCGTTGGACCGAGGATGAAGCTTTCTTT.

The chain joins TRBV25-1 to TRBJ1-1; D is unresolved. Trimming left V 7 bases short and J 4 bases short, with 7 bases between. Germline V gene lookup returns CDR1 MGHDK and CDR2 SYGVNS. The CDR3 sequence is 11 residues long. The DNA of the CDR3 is TGTGCCAGCACCAAGAGCACTGAAGCTTTCTTT. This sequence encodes CASTKSTEAFF.

The CDR3 sequence: CASSLWAGGRNEQFF. CDR3 sequence (DNA): TGTGCCAGCAGCTTATGGGCGGGGGGGCGTAATGAGCAGTTCTTC. This sequence joins TRBV7-6 and TRBJ2-1; 9 nucleotides match TRBD2. The CDR3 runs to 15 residues. V was pared by 2 bases and J by 7 bases, with 6 bases of the junction left unmatched. The germline gives CDR1 SGHVS, CDR2 FNYEAQ.

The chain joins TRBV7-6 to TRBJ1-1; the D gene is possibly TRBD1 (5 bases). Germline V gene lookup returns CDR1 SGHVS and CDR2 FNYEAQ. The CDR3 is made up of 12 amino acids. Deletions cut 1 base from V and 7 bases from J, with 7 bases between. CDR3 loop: CASSLEGVEAFF. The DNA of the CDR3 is TGTGCCAGCAGCTTAGAAGGGGTTGAAGCTTTCTTT.

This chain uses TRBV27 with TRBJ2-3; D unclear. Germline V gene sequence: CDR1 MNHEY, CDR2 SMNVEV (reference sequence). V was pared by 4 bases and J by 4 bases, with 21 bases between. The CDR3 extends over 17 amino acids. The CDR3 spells CASSSPPVYNEADTQYF. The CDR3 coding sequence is TGTGCCAGCAGTTCCCCCCCGGTCTATAATGAGGCAGATACGCAGTATTTT.

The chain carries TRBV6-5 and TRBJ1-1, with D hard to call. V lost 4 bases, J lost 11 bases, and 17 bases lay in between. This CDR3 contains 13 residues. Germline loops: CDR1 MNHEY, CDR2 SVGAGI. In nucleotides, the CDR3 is TGTGCCAGCAGTTCCTTGACAAGGGTGGGTGCTTTCTTT. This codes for CASSSLTRVGAFF.

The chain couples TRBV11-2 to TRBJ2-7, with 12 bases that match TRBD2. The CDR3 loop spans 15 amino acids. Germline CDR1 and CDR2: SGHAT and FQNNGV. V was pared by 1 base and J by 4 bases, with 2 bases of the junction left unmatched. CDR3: CASSLGLAGGYEQYF. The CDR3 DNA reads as TGTGCCAGCAGCTTAGGGCTAGCGGGAGGGTACGAGCAGTACTTC.

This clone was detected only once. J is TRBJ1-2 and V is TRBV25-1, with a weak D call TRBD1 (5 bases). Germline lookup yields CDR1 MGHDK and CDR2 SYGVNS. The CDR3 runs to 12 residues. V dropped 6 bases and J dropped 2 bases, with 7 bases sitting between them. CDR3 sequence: CASRWGNYGYTF. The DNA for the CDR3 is TGTGCCAGCAGATGGGGGAACTATGGCTACACCTTC.

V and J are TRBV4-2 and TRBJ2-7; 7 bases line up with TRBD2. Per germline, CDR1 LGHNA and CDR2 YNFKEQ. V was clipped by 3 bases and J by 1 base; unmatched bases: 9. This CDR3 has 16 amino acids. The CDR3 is CASSQEAGMFSYEQYF. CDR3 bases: TGTGCCAGCAGCCAGGAAGCGGGGATGTTTTCCTACGAGCAGTACTTC.

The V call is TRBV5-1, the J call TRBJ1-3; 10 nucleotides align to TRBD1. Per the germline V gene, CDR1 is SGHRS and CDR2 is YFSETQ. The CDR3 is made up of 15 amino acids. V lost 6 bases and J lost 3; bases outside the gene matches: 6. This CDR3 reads CASTQDRGNGNTIYF. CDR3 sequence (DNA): TGCGCCAGCACCCAGGACAGGGGGAATGGAAACACCATATATTTT.

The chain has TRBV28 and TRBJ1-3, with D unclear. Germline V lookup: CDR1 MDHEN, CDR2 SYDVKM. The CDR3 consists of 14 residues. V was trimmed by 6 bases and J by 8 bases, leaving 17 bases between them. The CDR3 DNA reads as TGTGCCAGCAGCCCGACGGGTTCGCTCGACACCATATATTTT. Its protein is CASSPTGSLDTIYF.

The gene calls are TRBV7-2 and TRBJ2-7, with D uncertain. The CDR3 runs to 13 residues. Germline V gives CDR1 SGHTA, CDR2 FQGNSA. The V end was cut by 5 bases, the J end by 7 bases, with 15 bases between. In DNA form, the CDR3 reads TGTGCCAGCAGCCCTTGGGCTCAACTAGAGCAGTACTTC. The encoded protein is CASSPWAQLEQYF.

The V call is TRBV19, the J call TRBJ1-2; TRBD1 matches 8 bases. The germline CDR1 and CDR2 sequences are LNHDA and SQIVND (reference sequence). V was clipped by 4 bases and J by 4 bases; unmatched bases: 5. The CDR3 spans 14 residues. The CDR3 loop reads CASSTDREVYGYTF. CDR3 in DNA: TGTGCCAGTAGTACGGACAGGGAAGTCTATGGCTACACCTTC.

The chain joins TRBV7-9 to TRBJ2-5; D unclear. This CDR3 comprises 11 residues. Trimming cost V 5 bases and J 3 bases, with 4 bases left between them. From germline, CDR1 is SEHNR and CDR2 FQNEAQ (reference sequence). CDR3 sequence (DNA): TGTGCCAGCAGCGCCAAAGAGACCCAGTACTTC. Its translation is CASSAKETQYF.

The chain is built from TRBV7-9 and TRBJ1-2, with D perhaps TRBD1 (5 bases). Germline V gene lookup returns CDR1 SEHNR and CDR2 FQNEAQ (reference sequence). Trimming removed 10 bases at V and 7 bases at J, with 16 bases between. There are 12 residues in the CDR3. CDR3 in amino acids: CATLRGAGGYTF. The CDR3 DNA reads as TGTGCCACACTTAGGGGTGCTGGTGGCTACACCTTC. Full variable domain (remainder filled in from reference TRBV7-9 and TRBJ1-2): DTGVSQNPRHKITKRGQNVTFRCDPISEHNRLYWYRQTLGQGPEFLTYFQNEAQLEKSRLLSDRFSAERPKGSFSTLEIQRTEQGDSAMYLCATLRGAGGYTFGSGTRLTVV.

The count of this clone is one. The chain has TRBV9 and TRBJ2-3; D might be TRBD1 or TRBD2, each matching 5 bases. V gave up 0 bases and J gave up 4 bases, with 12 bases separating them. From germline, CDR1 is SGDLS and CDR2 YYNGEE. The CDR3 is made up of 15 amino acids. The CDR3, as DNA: TGTGCCAGCAGCGTAGTCCAGGGAGACTCAGATACGCAGTATTTT. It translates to CASSVVQGDSDTQYF. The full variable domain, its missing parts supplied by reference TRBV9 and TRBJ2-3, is DSGVTQTPKHLITATGQRVTLRCSPRSGDLSVYWYQQSLDQGLQFLIQYYNGEERAKGNILERFSAQQFPDLHSELNLSSLELGDSALYFCASSVVQGDSDTQYFGPGTRLTVL.

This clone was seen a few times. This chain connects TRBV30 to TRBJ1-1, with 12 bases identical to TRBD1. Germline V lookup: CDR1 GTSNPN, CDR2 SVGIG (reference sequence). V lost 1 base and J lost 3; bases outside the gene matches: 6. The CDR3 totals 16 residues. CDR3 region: CAWSDGTGGRHTEAFF. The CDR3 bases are TGTGCCTGGAGTGACGGGACAGGGGGCCGTCACACTGAAGCTTTCTTT.

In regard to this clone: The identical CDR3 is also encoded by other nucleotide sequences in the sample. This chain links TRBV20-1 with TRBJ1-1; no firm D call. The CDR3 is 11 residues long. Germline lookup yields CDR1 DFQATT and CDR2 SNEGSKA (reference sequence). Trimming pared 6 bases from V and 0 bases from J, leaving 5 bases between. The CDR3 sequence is CSARMNTEAFF. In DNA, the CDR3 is TGCAGTGCAAGGATGAACACTGAAGCTTTCTTT.

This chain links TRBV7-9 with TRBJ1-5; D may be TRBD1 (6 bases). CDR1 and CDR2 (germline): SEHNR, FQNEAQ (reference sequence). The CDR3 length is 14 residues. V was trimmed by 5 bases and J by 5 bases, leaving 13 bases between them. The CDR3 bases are TGTGCCAGCAGCCCGGACAGCCTATATCAGCCCCAGCATTTT. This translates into CASSPDSLYQPQHF.

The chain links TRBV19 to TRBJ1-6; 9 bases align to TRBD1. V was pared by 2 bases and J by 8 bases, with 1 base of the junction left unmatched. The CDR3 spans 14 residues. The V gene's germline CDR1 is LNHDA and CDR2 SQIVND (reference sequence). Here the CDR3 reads CASSIRTGDSPLHF. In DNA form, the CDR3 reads TGTGCCAGTAGTATAAGGACAGGGGATTCACCCCTCCACTTT. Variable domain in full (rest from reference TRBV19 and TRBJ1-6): DGGITQSPKYLFRKEGQNVTLSCEQNLNHDAMYWYRQDPGQGLRLIYYSQIVNDFQKGDIAEGYSVSREKKESFPLTVTSAQKNPTAFYLCASSIRTGDSPLHFGNGTRLTVT.

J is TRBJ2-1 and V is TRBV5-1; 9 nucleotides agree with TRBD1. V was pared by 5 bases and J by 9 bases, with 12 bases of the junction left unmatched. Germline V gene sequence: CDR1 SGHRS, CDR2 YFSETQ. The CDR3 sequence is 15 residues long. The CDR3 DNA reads TGCGCCAGCAGTCCAGTCCAGGGACAGGGTCTTGAGCAGTTCTTC. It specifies CASSPVQGQGLEQFF.

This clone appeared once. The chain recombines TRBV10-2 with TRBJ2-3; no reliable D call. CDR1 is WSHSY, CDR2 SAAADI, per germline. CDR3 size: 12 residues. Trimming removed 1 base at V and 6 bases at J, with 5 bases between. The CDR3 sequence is CASSELVDTQYF. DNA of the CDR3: TGCGCCAGCAGTGAGTTAGTTGATACGCAGTATTTT.

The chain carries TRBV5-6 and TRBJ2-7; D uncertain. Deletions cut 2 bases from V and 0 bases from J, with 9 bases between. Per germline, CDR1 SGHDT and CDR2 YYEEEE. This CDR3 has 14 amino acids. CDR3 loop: CASSFLTGSYEQYF. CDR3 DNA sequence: TGTGCCAGCAGCTTTCTAACGGGCTCCTACGAGCAGTACTTC. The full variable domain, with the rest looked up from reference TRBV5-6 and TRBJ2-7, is DAGVTQSPTHLIKTRGQQVTLRCSPKSGHDTVSWYQQALGQGPQFIFQYYEEEERQRGNFPDRFSGHQFPNYSSELNVNALLLGDSALYLCASSFLTGSYEQYFGPGTRLTVT.

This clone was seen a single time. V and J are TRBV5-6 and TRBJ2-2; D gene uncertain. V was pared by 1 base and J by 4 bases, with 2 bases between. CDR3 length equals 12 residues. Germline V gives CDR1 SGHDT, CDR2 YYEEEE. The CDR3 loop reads CASSLFTGELFF. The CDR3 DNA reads TGTGCCAGCAGCTTGTTCACCGGGGAGCTGTTTTTT.

The CDR3 loop reads CASKAGGDLYEQYF. The CDR3 DNA reads TGTGCCAGCAAAGCGGGAGGCGACCTCTACGAGCAGTACTTC. This chain uses TRBV2 with TRBJ2-7; 9 bases align to TRBD2. The J segment lost 3 bases and the V segment lost 7 bases, leaving 7 bases of the junction unmatched. Germline V gene lookup returns CDR1 SNHLY and CDR2 FYNNEI. The CDR3 length is 14 residues.

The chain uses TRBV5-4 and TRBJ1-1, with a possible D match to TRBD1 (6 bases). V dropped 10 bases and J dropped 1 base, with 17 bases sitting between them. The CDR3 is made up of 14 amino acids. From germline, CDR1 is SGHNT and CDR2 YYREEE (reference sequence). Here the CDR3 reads CALGQKRENTEAFF. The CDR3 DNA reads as TGTGCCCTCGGACAGAAGAGGGAGAACACTGAAGCTTTCTTT.

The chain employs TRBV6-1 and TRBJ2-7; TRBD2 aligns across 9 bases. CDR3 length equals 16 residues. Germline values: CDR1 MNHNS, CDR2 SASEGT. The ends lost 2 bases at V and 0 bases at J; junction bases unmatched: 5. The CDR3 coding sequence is TGTGCCAGCAGTGAATGGGCTAGCGGGAACTCCTACGAGCAGTACTTC. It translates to CASSEWASGNSYEQYF.